The 13 T cell receptor beta chains below all came from one sample that was sequenced in a study of low-dose radiotherapy and immunotherapy resistance in tumors. cDNA synthesis used a TRAV/TRBV-specific primer set for both chains. PCR amplification of the TCRs was performed with Phusion for 20 to 25 PCR cycles, and it relied on a constant-region primer together with a V-primer adapter. TCRdb called the reads again in MiXCR, with one record for every CDR3 protein. Of under 95,000 distinct CDR3 sequences listed, 15% to 20% were seen once; the top ten hold 2.8%. Sample time point: before trial treatment. Sequenced material: PBMCs, taken before treatment. The receptors come from a male donor with prostate cancer.

Ten or more counts support this clonotype. CDR3 bases: TGTGCCAGCAGTTTCGGGCAGGGGGGAGGTCAGCCCCAGCATTTT. It codes for CASSFGQGGGQPQHF. The chain carries TRBV12-3 or TRBV12-4 and TRBJ1-5, with 7 bases fitting TRBD1. The CDR3 is 15 amino acids. Germline trimming cut 3 bases from V and 6 bases from J; bases unmatched to any gene: 8.

Many counts were recorded for this clonotype. This chain joins TRBV7-2 and TRBJ2-2; 13 nucleotides line up with TRBD2. The germline V gene has CDR1 SGHTA and CDR2 FQGNSA. The V gene end was trimmed by 6 bases and the J gene end by 2 bases; junction bases not matched to a gene: 3. CDR3 length: 16 amino acids. The DNA of the CDR3 is TGTGCCAGCAGGGGGACTAGCGGGGATAACACCGGGGAGCTGTTTTTT. Translating gives CASRGTSGDNTGELFF.

The gene calls are TRBV28 and TRBJ2-1, with TRBD2 identical over 7 bases. The length of the CDR3 is 13 residues. Germline lookup yields CDR1 MDHEN and CDR2 SYDVKM. The V gene end was trimmed by 3 bases and the J gene end by 7 bases; junction bases not matched to a gene: 3. CDR3 sequence (DNA): TGTGCCAGCAGTTTCGCTAGCGGAAATGAGCAGTTCTTC. Translation gives CASSFASGNEQFF. Based on the CDR3 plus reference TRBV28 and TRBJ2-1, the full variable domain is DVKVTQSSRYLVKRTGEKVFLECVQDMDHENMFWYRQDPGLGLRLIYFSYDVKMKEKGDIPEGYSVSREKKERFSLILESASTNQTSMYLCASSFASGNEQFFGPGTRLTVL.

This clonotype was seen at least ten times. The chain has TRBV6-6 and TRBJ1-4; D ambiguous. The CDR3 loop spans 14 amino acids. Looked up from germline, CDR1 is MNHNY and CDR2 is SVGAGI (reference sequence). Trimming left V 5 bases short and J 5 bases short, with 12 bases between. CDR3 loop: CASSGRTGNEKLFF. The CDR3 bases are TGTGCCAGCAGTGGGAGGACGGGAAATGAAAAACTGTTTTTT.

V gene TRBV7-2 combines with J gene TRBJ2-7; D possibly uses TRBD1 or TRBD2 (6 bases each). The CDR3 has 15 residues. Looked up from germline, CDR1 is SGHTA and CDR2 is FQGNSA. V was cut by 7 bases and J by 2 bases, with 18 bases left in between. The CDR3 coding sequence is TGTGCCAGCAAGGGGGGCCTAGCGCGGACCTACGAGCAGTACTTC. This encodes CASKGGLARTYEQYF.

The chain employs TRBV5-1 and TRBJ2-1; D is possibly TRBD1 (5 bases). The CDR3 runs to 15 residues. Germline assignment: CDR1 SGHRS and CDR2 YFSETQ. Trimming took 4 bases from V and 4 from J, leaving 15 bases between them. This CDR3 reads CASSPTHRPYNEQFF. The DNA for the CDR3 is TGCGCCAGCAGCCCGACCCACAGGCCTTACAATGAGCAGTTCTTC.

In its sample, this clonotype was seen many times. The rearrangement uses TRBV7-8 and TRBJ2-5; TRBD2 aligns across 10 bases. Germline V gene lookup returns CDR1 SGHVS and CDR2 FQNEAQ. Trimming took 5 bases from V and 4 from J; bases not matched to a gene: 10. This CDR3 spans 16 amino acids. CDR3: CASSVPGTSVGETQYF. The CDR3 nucleotides are TGTGCCAGCAGCGTACCCGGGACTAGCGTGGGAGAGACCCAGTACTTC. The variable domain in full, completed from reference TRBV7-8 and TRBJ2-5, reads GAGVSQSPRYKVAKRGQDVALRCDPISGHVSLFWYQQALGQGPEFLTYFQNEAQLDKSGLPSDRFFAERPEGSVSTLKIQRTQQEDSAVYLCASSVPGTSVGETQYFGPGTRLLVL.

This clonotype appeared many times. The chain couples TRBV6-6 to TRBJ1-3; 7 bases match TRBD1. The V gene end was trimmed by 4 bases and the J gene end by 4 bases; junction bases not matched to a gene: 4. The CDR3 sequence is 14 residues long. Germline-derived CDR1 and CDR2 are MNHNY and SVGAGI (reference sequence). For the CDR3, the DNA is TGTGCCAGCAGTTCTCCGGGACAGGGAAACACCATATATTTT. Translating gives CASSSPGQGNTIYF.

This clonotype occurred many times. The CDR3 region is CSAQGGGQQPQHF. The CDR3 nucleotides read TGCAGTGCCCAAGGTGGGGGTCAACAGCCCCAGCATTTT. The chain joins TRBV20-1 to TRBJ1-5; D is perhaps TRBD1 (5 bases). The CDR3 sequence is 13 residues long. The ends were cut back, 6 bases at V and 7 bases at J, with 16 bases in the middle. CDR1 is DFQATT and CDR2 is SNEGSKA in the germline V gene (reference sequence).

This clonotype occurred many times. The chain has TRBV7-2 and TRBJ2-4; 7 bases line up with TRBD2. This CDR3 contains 15 residues. The germline CDR1 and CDR2 sequences are SGHTA and FQGNSA. V trimming: 5 bases; J trimming: 6 bases; junction bases outside the gene matches: 10. This CDR3 is CASSPGVGGGNIQYF. The CDR3 DNA follows: TGTGCCAGCAGCCCGGGGGTTGGCGGGGGAAACATTCAGTACTTC.

This clonotype came up many times. This chain uses TRBV4-1 with TRBJ2-7, with 7 bases aligning to TRBD1. Trimming cost V 2 bases and J 3 bases; bases outside gene matches: 10. CDR1 and CDR2 from the germline V gene are MGHRA and YSYEKL. CDR3 size: 16 residues. The CDR3 sequence: CASSQTYRGSGYEQYF. DNA for the CDR3: TGCGCCAGCAGCCAAACCTACAGGGGATCCGGCTACGAGCAGTACTTC.

The chain recombines TRBV7-3 with TRBJ2-3; D unclear. The germline V gene encodes CDR1 SGHTA and CDR2 FQGTGA. V gave up 5 bases and J gave up 0 bases, with 9 bases separating them. There are 14 residues in the CDR3. DNA for the CDR3: TGTGCCAGCAGCAGCATCGGAAGCACAGATACGCAGTATTTT. Its translation is CASSSIGSTDTQYF.

Many counts were recorded for this clonotype. V and J are TRBV30 and TRBJ1-6, with 7 bases lining up with TRBD1. This CDR3 spans 14 amino acids. CDR1 and CDR2 (germline): GTSNPN, SVGIG (reference sequence). V was clipped by 2 bases and J by 8 bases; unmatched bases: 6. The DNA for the CDR3 is TGTGCCTGGAGTTCCAGGGGGGGAGATTCACCCCTCCACTTT. Protein: CAWSSRGGDSPLHF.